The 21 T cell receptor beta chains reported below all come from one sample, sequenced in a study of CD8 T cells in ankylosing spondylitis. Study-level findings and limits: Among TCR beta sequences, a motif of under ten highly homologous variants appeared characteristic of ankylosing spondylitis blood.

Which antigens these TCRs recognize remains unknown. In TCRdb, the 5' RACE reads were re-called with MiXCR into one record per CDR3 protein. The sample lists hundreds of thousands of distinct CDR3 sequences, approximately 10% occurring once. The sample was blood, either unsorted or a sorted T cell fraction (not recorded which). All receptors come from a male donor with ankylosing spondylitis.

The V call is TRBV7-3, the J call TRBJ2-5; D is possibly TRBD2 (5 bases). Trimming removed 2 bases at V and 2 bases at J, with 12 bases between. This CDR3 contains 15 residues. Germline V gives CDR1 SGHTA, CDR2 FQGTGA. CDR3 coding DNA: TGTGCCAGCAGCTTATACGGGGATCTACAAGAGACCCAGTACTTC. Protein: CASSLYGDLQETQYF.

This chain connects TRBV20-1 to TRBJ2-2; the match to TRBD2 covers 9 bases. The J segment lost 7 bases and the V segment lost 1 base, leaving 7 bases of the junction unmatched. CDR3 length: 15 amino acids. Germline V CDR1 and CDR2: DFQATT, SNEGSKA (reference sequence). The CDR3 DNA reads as TGCAGTGCTAGAGTTTGGACTAGCGTCAACGGGGAGCTGTTTTTT. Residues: CSARVWTSVNGELFF.

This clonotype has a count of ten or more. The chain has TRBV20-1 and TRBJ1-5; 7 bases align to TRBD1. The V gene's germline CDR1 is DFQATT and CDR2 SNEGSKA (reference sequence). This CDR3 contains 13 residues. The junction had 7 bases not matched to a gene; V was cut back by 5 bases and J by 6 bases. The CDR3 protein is CSASGGSGQPQHF. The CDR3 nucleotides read TGCAGTGCTTCAGGGGGATCGGGTCAGCCCCAGCATTTT.

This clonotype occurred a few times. CDR3 loop: CASSPSRQGAYNEQFF. The CDR3 region has the DNA TGTGCCAGCAGTCCATCGAGACAGGGGGCTTACAATGAGCAGTTCTTC. The V call is TRBV7-6, the J call TRBJ2-1; TRBD1 matches at 10 bases. V dropped 6 bases and J dropped 4; count of bases not matched to a gene: 9. Germline V gene sequence: CDR1 SGHVS, CDR2 FNYEAQ. CDR3 size: 16 residues.

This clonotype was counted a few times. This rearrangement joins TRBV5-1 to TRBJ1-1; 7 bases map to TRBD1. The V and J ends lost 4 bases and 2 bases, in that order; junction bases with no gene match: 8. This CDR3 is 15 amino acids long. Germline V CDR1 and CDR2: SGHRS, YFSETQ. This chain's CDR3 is CASSSRQGINTEAFF. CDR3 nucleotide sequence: TGCGCCAGCAGCAGCAGACAGGGAATTAACACTGAAGCTTTCTTT.

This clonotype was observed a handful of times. The CDR3 protein is CASSFLGTPEAFF. CDR3 coding DNA: TGTGCCAGCAGCTTTCTCGGGACACCTGAAGCTTTCTTT. The V and J genes are TRBV5-5 and TRBJ1-1, with a weak D call TRBD1 (6 bases). The CDR3 spans 13 residues. Germline CDR1 and CDR2: SGHKS and YYEKEE (reference sequence). Trimming shortened V by 2 bases and J by 6 bases, and 11 bases separated the two germline ends.

The CDR3 DNA reads as TGTGCCAGCAGAAGGAGAGATGAAAAACTGTTTTTT. This gives the protein CASRRRDEKLFF. The chain carries TRBV25-1 and TRBJ1-4; D gene uncertain. Germline CDR1 MGHDK, CDR2 SYGVNS. The CDR3 is 12 residues long. V dropped 6 bases and J dropped 6 bases, with 8 bases sitting between them.

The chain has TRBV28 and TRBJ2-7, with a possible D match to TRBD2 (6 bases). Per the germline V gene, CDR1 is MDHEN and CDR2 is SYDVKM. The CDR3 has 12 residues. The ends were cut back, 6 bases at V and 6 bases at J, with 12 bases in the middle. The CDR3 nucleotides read TGTGCCAGCAGCCTCGGGACTTTCGAGCAGTACTTC. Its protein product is CASSLGTFEQYF.

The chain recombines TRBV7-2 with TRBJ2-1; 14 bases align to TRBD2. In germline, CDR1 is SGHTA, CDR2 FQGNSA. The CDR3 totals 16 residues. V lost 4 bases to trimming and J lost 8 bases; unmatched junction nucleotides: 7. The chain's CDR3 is CASSSGLAGVTDEQFF. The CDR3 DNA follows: TGTGCCAGCAGCTCGGGACTAGCGGGAGTGACGGATGAGCAGTTCTTC.

The CDR3 DNA sequence: TGTGCCACCAGTGGCGGACAGGGGTCTATAGATACGCAGTATTTT. This sequence encodes CATSGGQGSIDTQYF. The chain recombines TRBV24-1 with TRBJ2-3; 9 nucleotides agree with TRBD1. The CDR3 has 15 amino acids. Germline lookup yields CDR1 KGHDR and CDR2 SFDVKD. V trimming: 5 bases; J trimming: 5 bases; junction bases outside the gene matches: 7.

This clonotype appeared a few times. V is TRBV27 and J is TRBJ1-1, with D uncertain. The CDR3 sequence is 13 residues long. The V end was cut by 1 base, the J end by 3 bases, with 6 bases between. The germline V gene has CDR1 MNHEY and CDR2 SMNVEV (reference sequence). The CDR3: CASSLYRYTEAFF. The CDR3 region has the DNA TGTGCCAGCAGTTTATATAGATACACTGAAGCTTTCTTT.

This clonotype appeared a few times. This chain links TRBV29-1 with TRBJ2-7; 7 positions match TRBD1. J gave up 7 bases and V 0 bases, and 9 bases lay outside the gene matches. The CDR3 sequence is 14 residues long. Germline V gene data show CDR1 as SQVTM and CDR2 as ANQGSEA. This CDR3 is CSVEDLQGTGEQYF. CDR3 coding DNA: TGCAGCGTTGAAGATCTACAGGGGACGGGGGAGCAGTACTTC.

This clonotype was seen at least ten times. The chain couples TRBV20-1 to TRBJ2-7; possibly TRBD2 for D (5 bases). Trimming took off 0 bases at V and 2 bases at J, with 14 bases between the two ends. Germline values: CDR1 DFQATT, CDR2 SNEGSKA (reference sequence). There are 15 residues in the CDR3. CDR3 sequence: CSARDPWRSTYEQYF. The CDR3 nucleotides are TGCAGTGCTAGAGATCCATGGAGGTCCACCTACGAGCAGTACTTC.

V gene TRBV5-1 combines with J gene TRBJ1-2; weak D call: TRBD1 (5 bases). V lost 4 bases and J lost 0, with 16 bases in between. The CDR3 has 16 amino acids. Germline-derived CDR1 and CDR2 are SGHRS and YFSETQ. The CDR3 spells CASSGGVDSSNYGYTF. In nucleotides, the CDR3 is TGCGCCAGCAGCGGAGGCGTCGACAGTTCTAACTATGGCTACACCTTC. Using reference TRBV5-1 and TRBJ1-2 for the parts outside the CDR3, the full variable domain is KAGVTQTPRYLIKTRGQQVTLSCSPISGHRSVSWYQQTPGQGLQFLFEYFSETQRNKGNFPGRFSGRQFSNSRSEMNVSTLELGDSALYLCASSGGVDSSNYGYTFGSGTRLTVV.

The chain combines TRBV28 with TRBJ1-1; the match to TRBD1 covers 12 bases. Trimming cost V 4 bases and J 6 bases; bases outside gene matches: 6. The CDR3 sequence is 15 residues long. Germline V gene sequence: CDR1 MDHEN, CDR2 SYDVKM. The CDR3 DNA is TGTGCCAGCAGTTCCGGGACAGGGGGCGACGCTGAAGCTTTCTTT. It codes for CASSSGTGGDAEAFF.

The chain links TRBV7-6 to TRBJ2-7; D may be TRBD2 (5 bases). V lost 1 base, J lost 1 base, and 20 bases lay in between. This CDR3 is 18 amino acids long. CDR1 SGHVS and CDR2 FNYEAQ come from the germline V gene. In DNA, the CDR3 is TGTGCCAGCAGCTTAGAACCCCTATTAAGCGGAAGTTCCTACGAGCAGTACTTC. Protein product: CASSLEPLLSGSSYEQYF.

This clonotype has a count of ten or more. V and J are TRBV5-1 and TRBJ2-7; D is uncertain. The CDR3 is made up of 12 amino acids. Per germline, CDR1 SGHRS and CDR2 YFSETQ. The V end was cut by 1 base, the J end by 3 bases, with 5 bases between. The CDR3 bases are TGCGCCAGCAGCTTGACAGACTACGAGCAGTACTTC. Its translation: CASSLTDYEQYF. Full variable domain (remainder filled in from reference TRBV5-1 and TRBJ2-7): KAGVTQTPRYLIKTRGQQVTLSCSPISGHRSVSWYQQTPGQGLQFLFEYFSETQRNKGNFPGRFSGRQFSNSRSEMNVSTLELGDSALYLCASSLTDYEQYFGPGTRLTVT.

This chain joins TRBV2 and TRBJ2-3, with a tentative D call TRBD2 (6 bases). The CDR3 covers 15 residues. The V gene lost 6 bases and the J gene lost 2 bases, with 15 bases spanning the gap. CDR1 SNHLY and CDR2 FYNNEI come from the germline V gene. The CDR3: CASSELARYTDTQYF. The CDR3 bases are TGTGCCAGCAGCGAACTAGCCCGCTACACAGATACGCAGTATTTT.

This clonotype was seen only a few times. In DNA, the CDR3 is TGCAGTGCTAGCTACAGCGGGGCCCCCTACGAGCAGTACTTC. This gives the protein CSASYSGAPYEQYF. The rearrangement joins TRBV20-1 to TRBJ2-7; TRBD2 matches 7 bases. The junction had 7 bases not matched to a gene; V was cut back by 3 bases and J by 2 bases. The CDR3 extends over 14 amino acids. Germline lookup yields CDR1 DFQATT and CDR2 SNEGSKA (reference sequence).

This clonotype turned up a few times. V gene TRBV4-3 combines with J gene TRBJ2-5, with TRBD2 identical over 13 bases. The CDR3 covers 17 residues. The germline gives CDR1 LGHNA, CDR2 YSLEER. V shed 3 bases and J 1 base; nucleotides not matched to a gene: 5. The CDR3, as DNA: TGCGCCAGCAGCCAGAGACGGACTAGCGGGGGCCAAGAGACCCAGTACTTC. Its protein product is CASSQRRTSGGQETQYF.

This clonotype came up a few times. CDR3 region: CASSIGLFSYEQYF. DNA for the CDR3: TGTGCCAGTAGTATCGGGCTTTTTAGTTACGAGCAGTACTTC. The genes are TRBV6-1 and TRBJ2-7; D call uncertain. From germline, CDR1 is MNHNS and CDR2 SASEGT. The CDR3 contains 14 residues. Trimming stripped 9 bases from V and 4 bases from J, with 19 bases between.